These T cell receptor beta chains were read from a single sample in a study of shared clonotypes between healthy human individuals. The protocol was immunoSEQ multiplex PCR, while the TCRdb copy is restricted to in-frame clones and leaves out a portion. Of 1,400,000 or so clones listed, 98% to 99% were seen once; the top ten hold approximately 0.38%. Sample: naive CD4+ T cells sorted from blood. The receptors shown here come from a man aged 25-40 years in good health. CDR3s include the opening cysteine and the closing phenylalanine or tryptophan. The D gene is left open where the match is weak. Size is stated for part of the rows, as once, few or many counts, or as a class when the clone is expanded.

.	TRBJ2-3	TRBD1	TRBV5-1	CASSEFLQGAADTQYF	TGCGCCAGCAGCGAGTTCCTACAGGGGGCCGCAGATACGCAGTATTTT
few	TRBJ1-2	TRBD1	TRBV5-4	CASSRLPQGDDGYTF	TGTGCCAGCAGTCGCTTACCACAGGGGGATGATGGCTACACCTTC
.	TRBJ2-6	.	TRBV5-6	CASSRYISGANVLTF	TGTGCCAGCAGCCGGTATATCTCTGGGGCCAACGTCCTGACTTTC
.	TRBJ2-5	TRBD2	TRBV10-3	CAISDPSGAFQETQYF	TGTGCCATCAGTGACCCCAGCGGGGCCTTCCAAGAGACCCAGTACTTC
.	TRBJ1-4	.	TRBV4-1	CASSQDPPDRNEKLFF	TGCGCCAGCAGCCAAGATCCACCAGACCGTAATGAAAAACTGTTTTTT
.	TRBJ1-2	TRBD1	TRBV25-1	CASRKTGFNYGYTF	TGTGCCAGCAGAAAGACAGGGTTTAACTATGGCTACACCTTC
.	TRBJ2-2	.	TRBV27	CASIQGDRYTGELFF	TGTGCCAGCATACAAGGTGACAGGTACACCGGGGAGCTGTTTTTT
.	TRBJ2-2	.	TRBV5-6	CASSLALVSTGELFF	TGTGCCAGCAGCTTGGCCTTAGTAAGCACCGGGGAGCTGTTTTTT
once	TRBJ2-1	.	TRBV9	CASSVSGWNEQFF	TGTGCCAGCAGCGTATCAGGTTGGAATGAGCAGTTCTTC
.	TRBJ2-2	.	TRBV28	CASSRPGVNTGELFF	TGTGCCAGCAGCCGTCCGGGTGTTAACACCGGGGAGCTGTTTTTT
.	TRBJ2-3	.	TRBV6-5	CASSYLPSSRTDTQYF	TGTGCCAGCAGTTACCTCCCTAGCAGTCGCACAGATACGCAGTATTTT
once	TRBJ2-1	.	TRBV27	CASRRRTIADNEQFF	TGTGCCAGCAGACGCAGGACGATAGCGGACAATGAGCAGTTCTTC
.	TRBJ2-7	TRBD1	TRBV6-1	CASTPRDRAYEQYF	TGTGCCAGCACCCCCCGGGACAGAGCCTACGAGCAGTACTTC
.	TRBJ2-7	.	TRBV19	CASSKGPDRAYEQYF	TGTGCCAGTAGTAAAGGGCCAGACCGAGCCTACGAGCAGTACTTC
.	TRBJ2-7	.	TRBV5-1	CASSSGGRIPLHEQYF	TGCGCCAGCAGCTCTGGGGGGCGGATTCCCCTACACGAGCAGTACTTC
.	TRBJ2-1	TRBD2	TRBV7-9	CASSLGVAGGSYNEQFF	TGTGCCAGCAGCTTAGGAGTCGCGGGAGGGTCCTACAATGAGCAGTTCTTC
.	TRBJ2-4	.	TRBV5-6	CASSLGIAKNIQYF	TGTGCCAGCAGCTTGGGAATAGCCAAAAACATTCAGTACTTC
.	TRBJ2-5	TRBD2	TRBV7-2	CASSFLAGEGETQYF	TGTGCCAGCAGCTTCCTAGCGGGAGAAGGAGAGACCCAGTACTTC
.	TRBJ2-7	.	TRBV10-3	CAISEPNSRDTGQYF	TGTGCCATCAGTGAGCCCAATTCACGGGATACCGGGCAGTACTTC
.	TRBJ1-1	.	TRBV2	CAGNRAVNTEAFF	TGTGCCGGGAACAGGGCTGTGAACACTGAAGCTTTCTTT
.	TRBJ2-5	.	TRBV4-3	CASSQVGATEETQYF	TGCGCCAGCAGCCAAGTAGGAGCGACCGAAGAGACCCAGTACTTC
.	TRBJ2-7	.	TRBV5-1	CASSLEGAIEQYF	TGCGCCAGCAGCTTGGAAGGGGCCATCGAGCAGTACTTC
.	TRBJ2-1	.	TRBV7-3	CASSLRGSNEQFF	TGTGCCAGCAGCTTGCGAGGTAGTAATGAGCAGTTCTTC
.	TRBJ1-1	.	TRBV5-1	CASSFQGGNTEAFF	TGCGCCAGCAGCTTCCAGGGTGGGAACACTGAAGCTTTCTTT
.	TRBJ2-1	TRBD2	TRBV5-6	CASSLAGTRYNEQFF	TGTGCCAGCAGCTTGGCCGGGACTAGATACAATGAGCAGTTCTTC
.	TRBJ2-2	.	TRBV30	CAWSARRLANTGELFF	TGTGCCTGGAGTGCGAGGCGGCTCGCGAACACCGGGGAGCTGTTTTTT
.	TRBJ1-4	TRBD1	TRBV6-5	CASSYQTGGNEKLFF	TGTGCCAGCAGTTACCAGACAGGGGGAAATGAAAAACTGTTTTTT
.	TRBJ2-3	.	TRBV27	CASSPRLVVHTQYF	TGTGCCAGCAGTCCCCGACTAGTTGTCCATACGCAGTATTTT
.	TRBJ2-5	.	TRBV25-1	CASSEYPWGLHQETQYF	TGTGCCAGCAGTGAATATCCCTGGGGGCTGCACCAAGAGACCCAGTACTTC
.	TRBJ1-5	TRBD1	TRBV5-1	CASSFLPPGQENQPQHF	TGCGCCAGCAGCTTCTTACCTCCGGGACAGGAAAATCAGCCCCAGCATTTT
.	TRBJ2-1	.	TRBV28	CASSPQGAEQFF	TGTGCCAGCAGCCCTCAGGGAGCTGAGCAGTTCTTC
.	TRBJ1-5	TRBD1	TRBV2	CASQRTGGNQPQHF	TGTGCCAGCCAGAGGACAGGGGGCAATCAGCCCCAGCATTTT
.	TRBJ2-5	.	TRBV27	CASSAAAGTQYF	TGTGCCAGCAGTGCCGCTGCAGGGACCCAGTACTTC
.	TRBJ1-5	.	TRBV2	CASSELGGADQPQHF	TGTGCCAGCAGCGAATTGGGGGGAGCGGATCAGCCCCAGCATTTT
.	TRBJ2-1	TRBD2	TRBV9	CASSVGMGLAASSYNEQFF	TGTGCCAGCAGCGTAGGAATGGGACTAGCGGCAAGCTCCTACAATGAGCAGTTCTTC
.	TRBJ2-3	.	TRBV5-5	CASSLVGRLDTQYF	TGTGCCAGCAGCTTAGTAGGACGGTTAGATACGCAGTATTTT
.	TRBJ1-1	.	TRBV25-1	CASSEFGKVGAFF	TGTGCCAGCAGTGAATTTGGGAAGGTTGGAGCTTTCTTT
.	TRBJ1-2	TRBD1	TRBV5-6	CASSLRDRKTYGYTF	TGTGCCAGCAGCTTGAGGGACAGGAAAACTTATGGCTACACCTTC
.	TRBJ2-3	TRBD1	TRBV9	CASSVFDRVNADTQYF	TGTGCCAGCAGCGTATTTGACAGGGTCAATGCAGATACGCAGTATTTT
once	TRBJ1-5	TRBD1	TRBV27	CATSRQGAHQPQHF	TGTGCCACCTCGAGACAGGGGGCTCATCAGCCCCAGCATTTT
.	TRBJ1-1	.	TRBV5-1	CASSNQGPTEAFF	TGCGCCAGCAGCAATCAGGGTCCTACTGAAGCTTTCTTT
.	TRBJ2-1	.	TRBV7-6	CASSLRQSSYNEQFF	TGTGCCAGCAGCCTCAGACAGAGCTCCTACAATGAGCAGTTCTTC
.	TRBJ1-1	.	TRBV29-1	CSVTLGAGSISEAFF	TGCAGCGTTACCTTAGGGGCAGGGAGTATATCTGAAGCTTTCTTT
.	TRBJ2-1	.	TRBV6-4	CASSDSVNNEQFF	TGTGCCAGCAGTGACTCGGTGAACAATGAGCAGTTCTTC
once	TRBJ2-1	.	TRBV11-1	CASSLGVGDEQFF	TGTGCCAGCAGCTTAGGGGTGGGGGATGAGCAGTTCTTC
.	TRBJ1-2	TRBD1	TRBV10-3	CAIKKPGQGALYGYTF	TGTGCCATCAAGAAACCGGGACAGGGGGCTCTCTATGGCTACACCTTC
once	TRBJ1-2	TRBD1	TRBV18	CASSTIDRAADGYTF	TGTGCCAGCTCAACGATCGACAGGGCGGCAGATGGCTACACCTTC
.	TRBJ2-7	TRBD2	TRBV4-2	CASSRQTSGSPYEQYF	TGTGCCAGCAGCCGACAGACTAGCGGGTCCCCCTACGAGCAGTACTTC
.	TRBJ2-1	TRBD1	TRBV11-3	CASSKRTGGPGDNEQFF	TGTGCCAGCAGCAAGCGGACAGGGGGCCCGGGGGACAATGAGCAGTTCTTC
.	TRBJ2-2	.	TRBV15	CATSRDRGPMGELFF	TGTGCCACCAGCAGAGATCGGGGACCCATGGGGGAGCTGTTTTTT
.	TRBJ1-5	.	TRBV20-1	CSVGVQQPQHF	TGCAGTGTCGGGGTACAGCAGCCCCAGCATTTT
.	TRBJ1-1	.	TRBV6-1	CASSEGIGWTEAFF	TGTGCCAGCAGTGAAGGTATCGGGTGGACTGAAGCTTTCTTT
.	TRBJ1-3	.	TRBV5-1	CASSFTIITGSSSGNTIYF	TGCGCCAGCAGCTTCACTATCATCACAGGGTCCAGCTCTGGAAACACCATATATTTT
.	TRBJ1-4	.	TRBV15	CATSRAEEKLFF	TGTGCCACCAGCAGAGCGGAAGAAAAACTGTTTTTT
.	TRBJ2-7	TRBD2	TRBV2	CASSEASSGSSEQYF	TGTGCCAGCAGTGAAGCGTCTAGCGGGAGTTCCGAGCAGTACTTC
.	TRBJ2-7	TRBD2	TRBV6-5	CASTYTSGWTYEQYF	TGTGCCAGCACCTATACTAGCGGGTGGACCTACGAGCAGTACTTC
.	TRBJ2-3	.	TRBV11-3	CASSSQPTDTQYF	TGTGCCAGCAGCTCCCAACCCACAGATACGCAGTATTTT
.	TRBJ1-3	.	TRBV6-1	CASSAKTDSGNTIYF	TGTGCCAGCAGTGCTAAGACAGACTCTGGAAACACCATATATTTT
once	TRBJ2-4	.	TRBV18	CASSPVTGALGNIQYF	TGTGCCAGCTCACCGGTTACGGGGGCGCTAGGAAACATTCAGTACTTC